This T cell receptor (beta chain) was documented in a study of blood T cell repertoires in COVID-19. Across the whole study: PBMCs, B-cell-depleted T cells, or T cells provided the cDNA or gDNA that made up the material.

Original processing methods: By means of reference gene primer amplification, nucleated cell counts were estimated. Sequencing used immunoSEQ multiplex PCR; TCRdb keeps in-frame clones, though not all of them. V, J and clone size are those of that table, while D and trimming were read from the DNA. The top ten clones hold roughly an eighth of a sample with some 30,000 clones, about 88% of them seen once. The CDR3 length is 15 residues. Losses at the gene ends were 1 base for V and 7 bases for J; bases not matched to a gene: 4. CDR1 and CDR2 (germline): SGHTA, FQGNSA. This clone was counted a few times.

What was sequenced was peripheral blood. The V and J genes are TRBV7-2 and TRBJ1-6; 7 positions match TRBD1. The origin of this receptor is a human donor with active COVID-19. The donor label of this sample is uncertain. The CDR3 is CASSLEGTENSPLHF. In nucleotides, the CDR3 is TGTGCCAGCAGCTTAGAAGGGACAGAGAATTCACCCCTCCACTTT.